Listed below are T cell receptor beta chains from one sample, sequenced in a study of cytomegalovirus exposure and HLA in healthy donors. Only in-frame clones appear in the TCRdb table, and some are missing; sequencing was by immunoSEQ multiplex PCR. Among some 68,000 clones listed, approximately 96% were seen once. The sequenced material came from PBMCs. The receptors were gathered from a man younger than 30 in good health and CMV-seropositive. The CDR3 runs from the conserved cysteine through the conserved F or W. D genes are given only for firm matches. Clone size is stated in some rows and not others, as once, few, many or a class when expanded.

V	J	size	D	length	CDR3	DNA
TRBV14	TRBJ2-5	-	TRBD2	16	CASSQDSLAGEETQYF	TGTGCCAGCAGCCAAGATTCGCTAGCGGGGGAAGAGACCCAGTACTTC
TRBV7-9	TRBJ1-2	once	-	14	CASSFSGQGGGYTF	TGTGCCAGCAGCTTTTCCGGGCAGGGAGGAGGCTACACCTTC
TRBV5-4	TRBJ2-5	-	-	13	CASSSHRQETQYF	TGTGCCAGCAGCTCACACAGACAAGAGACCCAGTACTTC
TRBV19	TRBJ2-2	-	TRBD1	15	CASKVGTGGTGELFF	TGTGCCAGTAAAGTCGGGACAGGGGGCACCGGGGAGCTGTTTTTT
TRBV6-6	TRBJ2-2	-	TRBD1	14	CASSTSRDSGELFF	TGTGCCAGCAGTACCAGCCGGGACAGCGGGGAGCTGTTTTTT
TRBV20-1	TRBJ1-1	-	TRBD1	11	CSAGQGTEAFF	TGCAGTGCTGGACAGGGAACTGAAGCTTTCTTT
TRBV5-5	TRBJ1-5	-	-	12	CASSLSGGPQHF	TGTGCCAGCAGCTTGAGCGGGGGCCCTCAGCATTTT
TRBV30	TRBJ2-7	-	-	14	CAWSWWGSSYEQYF	TGTGCCTGGAGCTGGTGGGGCAGTTCCTACGAGCAGTACTTC
TRBV11-3	TRBJ2-7	-	-	13	CASSLESGYEQYF	TGTGCCAGCAGCTTAGAGTCAGGGTACGAGCAGTACTTC
TRBV12-2	TRBJ1-2	-	-	10	CASRLVPSTF	TGTGCAAGTCGCTTAGTTCCGAGCACCTTC
TRBV2	TRBJ1-6	-	-	17	CASSEGQGRVGNSPLHF	TGTGCCAGCAGTGAAGGTCAGGGGCGAGTGGGGAATTCACCCCTCCACTTT
TRBV5-4	TRBJ1-2	once	TRBD1	13	CASSRTGSYGYTF	TGTGCCAGCAGCCGGACAGGCTCCTATGGCTACACCTTC
TRBV5-1	TRBJ2-3	-	-	15	CASSLVERSTDTQYF	TGCGCCAGCAGCTTGGTGGAGCGAAGCACAGATACGCAGTATTTT
TRBV15	TRBJ2-3	-	TRBD2	13	CATGTRPVDTQYF	TGTGCCACCGGGACTAGACCAGTCGATACGCAGTATTTT
TRBV2	TRBJ2-1	-	TRBD2	17	CASSPLSGLRLYNEQFF	TGTGCCAGCAGCCCCCTTTCGGGACTACGTCTCTACAATGAGCAGTTCTTC